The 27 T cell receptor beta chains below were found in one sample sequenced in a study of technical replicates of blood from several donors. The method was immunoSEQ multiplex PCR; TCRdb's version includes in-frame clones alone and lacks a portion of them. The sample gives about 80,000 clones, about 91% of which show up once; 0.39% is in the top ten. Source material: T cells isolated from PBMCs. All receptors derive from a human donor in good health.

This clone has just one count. The CDR3 sequence is CASSEARDRVTYEQYF. The CDR3 nucleotides are TGTGCCAGCAGTGAAGCGAGGGACAGGGTCACCTACGAGCAGTACTTC. The rearrangement uses TRBV2 and TRBJ2-7, with 9 bases aligning to TRBD1. Unmatched junction bases numbered 5, after V lost 0 bases and J lost 2 bases. CDR3 size: 16 residues. Germline V gene sequence: CDR1 SNHLY, CDR2 FYNNEI.

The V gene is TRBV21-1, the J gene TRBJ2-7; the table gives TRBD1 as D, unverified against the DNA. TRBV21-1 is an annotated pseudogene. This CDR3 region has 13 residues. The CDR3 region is CATLTERPYEQYF. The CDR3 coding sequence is TGTGCCACCCTCACAGAACGGCCCTACGAGCAGTACTTC.

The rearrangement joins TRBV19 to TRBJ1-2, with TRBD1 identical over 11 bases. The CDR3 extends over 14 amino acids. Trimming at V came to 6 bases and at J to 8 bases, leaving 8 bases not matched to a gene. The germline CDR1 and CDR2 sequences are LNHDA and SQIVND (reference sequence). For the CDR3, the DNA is TGTGCCAGTAGGTCCGGGACAGGGGGTTACGGCTACACCTTC. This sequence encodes CASRSGTGGYGYTF.

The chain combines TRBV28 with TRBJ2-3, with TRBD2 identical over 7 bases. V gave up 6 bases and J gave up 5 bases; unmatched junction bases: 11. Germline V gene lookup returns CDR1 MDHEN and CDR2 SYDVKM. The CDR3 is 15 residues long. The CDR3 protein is CASSPEPLAVDTQYF. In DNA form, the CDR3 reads TGTGCCAGCAGCCCTGAGCCTCTAGCGGTAGATACGCAGTATTTT.

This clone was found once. In nucleotides, the CDR3 is TGTGCCAGCAGCTTCACCGGGACTAGCTGGAATGAGCAGTTCTTC. Amino acids: CASSFTGTSWNEQFF. The genes are TRBV7-3 and TRBJ2-1; TRBD2 matches at 9 bases. CDR1 and CDR2 (germline): SGHTA, FQGTGA. The V gene end was trimmed by 3 bases and the J gene end by 7 bases; junction bases not matched to a gene: 7. CDR3 size: 15 residues. The full variable domain, with the rest looked up from reference TRBV7-3 and TRBJ2-1, is GAGVSQTPSNKVTEKGKYVELRCDPISGHTALYWYRQSLGQGPEFLIYFQGTGAADDSGLPNDRFFAVRPEGSVSTLKIQRTERGDSAVYLCASSFTGTSWNEQFFGPGTRLTVL.

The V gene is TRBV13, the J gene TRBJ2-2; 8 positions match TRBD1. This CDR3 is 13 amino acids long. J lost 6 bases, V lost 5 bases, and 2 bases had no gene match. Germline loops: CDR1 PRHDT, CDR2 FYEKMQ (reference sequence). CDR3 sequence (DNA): TGTGCCAGCAGCACAGGGGGACCCGGGGAGCTGTTTTTT. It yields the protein CASSTGGPGELFF.

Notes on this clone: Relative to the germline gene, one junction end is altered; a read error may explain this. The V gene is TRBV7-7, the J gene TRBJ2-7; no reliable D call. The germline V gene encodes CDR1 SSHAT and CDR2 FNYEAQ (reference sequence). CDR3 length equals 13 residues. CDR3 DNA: TGTGCTAGCAGCTTAGGGCTAGCCTACGAGCAGTACTTC. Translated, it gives CASSLGLAYEQYF.

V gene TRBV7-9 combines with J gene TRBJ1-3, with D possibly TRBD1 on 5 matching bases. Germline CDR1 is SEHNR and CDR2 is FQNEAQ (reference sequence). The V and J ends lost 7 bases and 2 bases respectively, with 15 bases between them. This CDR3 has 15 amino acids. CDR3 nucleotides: TGTGCCAGCACCCCGAAGGCAGGGACTGGAAACACCATATATTTT. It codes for CASTPKAGTGNTIYF.

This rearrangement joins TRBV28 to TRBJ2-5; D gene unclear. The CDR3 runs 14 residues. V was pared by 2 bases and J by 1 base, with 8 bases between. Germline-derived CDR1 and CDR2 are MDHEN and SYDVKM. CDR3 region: CASSLRHSQETQYF. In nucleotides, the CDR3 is TGTGCCAGCAGTTTACGGCACAGCCAAGAGACCCAGTACTTC.

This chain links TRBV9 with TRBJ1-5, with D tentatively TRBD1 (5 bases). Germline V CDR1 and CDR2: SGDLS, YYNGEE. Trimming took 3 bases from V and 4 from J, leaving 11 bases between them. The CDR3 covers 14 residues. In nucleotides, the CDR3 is TGTGCCAGCAGCGCCGGGACTGCAAATCAGCCCCAGCATTTT. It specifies CASSAGTANQPQHF.

This CDR3 reads CASSLGGVSYNEQFF. In nucleotides, the CDR3 is TGTGCCAGCAGCTTAGGCGGGGTGTCCTACAATGAGCAGTTCTTC. The chain carries TRBV7-6 and TRBJ2-1; tentative D call: TRBD2 (6 bases). Trimming removed 1 base at V and 1 base at J, with 8 bases between. The CDR3 sequence is 15 residues long. Germline V CDR1 and CDR2: SGHVS, FNYEAQ. The whole variable domain, remainder taken from reference TRBV7-6 and TRBJ2-1, is GAGVSQSPRYKVTKRGQDVALRCDPISGHVSLYWYRQALGQGPEFLTYFNYEAQQDKSGLPNDRFSAERPEGSISTLTIQRTEQRDSAMYRCASSLGGVSYNEQFFGPGTRLTVL.

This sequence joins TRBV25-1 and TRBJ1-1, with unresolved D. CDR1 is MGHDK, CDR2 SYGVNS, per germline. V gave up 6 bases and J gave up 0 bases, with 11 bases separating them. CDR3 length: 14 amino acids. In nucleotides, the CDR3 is TGTGCCAGCAGGGTAGACGGGATGAACACTGAAGCTTTCTTT. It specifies CASRVDGMNTEAFF. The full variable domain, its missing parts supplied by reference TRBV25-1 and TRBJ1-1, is EADIYQTPRYLVIGTGKKITLECSQTMGHDKMYWYQQDPGMELHLIHYSYGVNSTEKGDLSSESTVSRIRTEHFPLTLESARPSHTSQYLCASRVDGMNTEAFFGQGTRLTVV.

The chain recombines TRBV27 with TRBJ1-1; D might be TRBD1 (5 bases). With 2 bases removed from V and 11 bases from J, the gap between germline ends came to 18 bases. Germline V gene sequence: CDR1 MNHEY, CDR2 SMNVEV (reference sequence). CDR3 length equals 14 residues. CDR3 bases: TGTGCCAGCAGTTTAAGTAGGGGCCCCGTGAGGGCTTTCTTT. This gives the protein CASSLSRGPVRAFF.

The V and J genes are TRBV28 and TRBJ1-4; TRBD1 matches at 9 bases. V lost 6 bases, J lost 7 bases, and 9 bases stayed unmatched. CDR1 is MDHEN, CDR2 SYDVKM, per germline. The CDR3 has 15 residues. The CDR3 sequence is CASRVGGTGTEKLFF. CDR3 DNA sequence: TGTGCCAGCAGGGTCGGGGGGACAGGGACTGAAAAACTGTTTTTT.

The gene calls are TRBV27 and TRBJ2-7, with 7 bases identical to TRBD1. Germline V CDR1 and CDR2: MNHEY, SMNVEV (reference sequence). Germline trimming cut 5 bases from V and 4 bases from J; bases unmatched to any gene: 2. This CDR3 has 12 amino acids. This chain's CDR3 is CASSVTGYEQYF. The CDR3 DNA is TGTGCCAGCAGTGTGACAGGGTACGAGCAGTACTTC.

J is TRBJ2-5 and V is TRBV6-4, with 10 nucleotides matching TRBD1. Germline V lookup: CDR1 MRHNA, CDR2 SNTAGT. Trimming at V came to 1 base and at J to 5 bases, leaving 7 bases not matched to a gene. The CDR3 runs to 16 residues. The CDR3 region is CASSDWDRGREETQYF. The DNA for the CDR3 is TGTGCCAGCAGTGACTGGGACAGGGGAAGGGAGGAGACCCAGTACTTC.

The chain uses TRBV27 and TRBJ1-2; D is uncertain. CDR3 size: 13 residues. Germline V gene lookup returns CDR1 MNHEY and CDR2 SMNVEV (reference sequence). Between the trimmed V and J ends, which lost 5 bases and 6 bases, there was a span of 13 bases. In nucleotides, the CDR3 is TGTGCCAGCAGTACCTACCGGGAGGATGGCTACACCTTC. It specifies CASSTYREDGYTF.

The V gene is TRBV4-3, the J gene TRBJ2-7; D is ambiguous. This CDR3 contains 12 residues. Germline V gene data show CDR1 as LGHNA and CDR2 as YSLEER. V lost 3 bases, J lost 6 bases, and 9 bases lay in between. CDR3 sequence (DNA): TGCGCCAGCAGCCATGTAAACGGCGAGCAGTACTTC. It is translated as CASSHVNGEQYF.

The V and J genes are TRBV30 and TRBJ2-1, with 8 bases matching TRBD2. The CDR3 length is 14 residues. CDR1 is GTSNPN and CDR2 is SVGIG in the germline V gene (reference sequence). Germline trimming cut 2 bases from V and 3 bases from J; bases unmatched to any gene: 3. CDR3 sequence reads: CAWSRLAIYNEQFF. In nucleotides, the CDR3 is TGTGCCTGGAGTAGACTAGCGATCTACAATGAGCAGTTCTTC.

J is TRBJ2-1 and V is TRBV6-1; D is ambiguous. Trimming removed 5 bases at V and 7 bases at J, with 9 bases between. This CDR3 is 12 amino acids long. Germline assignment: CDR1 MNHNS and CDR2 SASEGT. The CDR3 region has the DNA TGTGCCAGCAGTCCTAGTAGAAATGAGCAGTTCTTC. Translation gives CASSPSRNEQFF.

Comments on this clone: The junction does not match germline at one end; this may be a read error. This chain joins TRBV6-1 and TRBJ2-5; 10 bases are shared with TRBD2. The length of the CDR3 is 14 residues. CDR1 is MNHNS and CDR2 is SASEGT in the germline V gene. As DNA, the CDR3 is TGTGCCAGCAGTAAAGCGGGGGGGCAAGAGACCCAGTACTTC. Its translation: CASSKAGGQETQYF.

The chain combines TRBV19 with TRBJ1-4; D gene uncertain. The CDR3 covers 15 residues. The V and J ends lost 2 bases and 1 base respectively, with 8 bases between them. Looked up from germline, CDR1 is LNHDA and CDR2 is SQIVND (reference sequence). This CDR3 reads CASSIRGGTNEKLFF. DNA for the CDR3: TGTGCCAGTAGTATACGCGGAGGAACTAATGAAAAACTGTTTTTT.

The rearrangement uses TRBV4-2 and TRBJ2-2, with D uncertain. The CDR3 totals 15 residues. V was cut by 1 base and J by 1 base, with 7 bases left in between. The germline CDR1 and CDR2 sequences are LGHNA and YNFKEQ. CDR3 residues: CASSQGDWNTGELFF. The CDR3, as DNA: TGTGCCAGCAGCCAAGGAGACTGGAACACCGGGGAGCTGTTTTTT.

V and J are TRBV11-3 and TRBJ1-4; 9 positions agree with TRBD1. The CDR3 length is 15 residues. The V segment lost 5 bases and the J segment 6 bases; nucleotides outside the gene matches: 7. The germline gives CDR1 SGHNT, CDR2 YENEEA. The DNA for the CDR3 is TGTGCCAGCAGCGAGGGACAGGGCGAGCATGAAAAACTGTTTTTT. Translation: CASSEGQGEHEKLFF.

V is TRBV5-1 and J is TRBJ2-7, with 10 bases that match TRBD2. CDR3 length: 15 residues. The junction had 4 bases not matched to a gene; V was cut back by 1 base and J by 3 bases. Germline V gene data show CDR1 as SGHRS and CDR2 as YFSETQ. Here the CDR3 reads CASSLTGTSVYEQYF. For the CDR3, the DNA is TGCGCCAGCAGCTTGACCGGGACTAGCGTCTACGAGCAGTACTTC.

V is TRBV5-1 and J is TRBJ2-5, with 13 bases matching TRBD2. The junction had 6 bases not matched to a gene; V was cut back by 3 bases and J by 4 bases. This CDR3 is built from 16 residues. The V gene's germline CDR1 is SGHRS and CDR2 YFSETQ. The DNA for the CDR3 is TGCGCCAGCAGCTCTGGACTAGCGGGAGTCGGAGAGACCCAGTACTTC. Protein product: CASSSGLAGVGETQYF.

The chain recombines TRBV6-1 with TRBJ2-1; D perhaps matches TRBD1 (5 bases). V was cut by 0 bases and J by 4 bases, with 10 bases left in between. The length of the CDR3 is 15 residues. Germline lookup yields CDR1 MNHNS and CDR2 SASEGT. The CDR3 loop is CASSEALDRYNEQFF. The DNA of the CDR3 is TGTGCCAGCAGTGAAGCGCTTGACAGATACAATGAGCAGTTCTTC.